This T cell receptor (beta chain) was sequenced for a study of blood T cell repertoires in COVID-19. Study details: There were acute and convalescent COVID-19 samples, and they came from the United States, Italy and Spain.

The CDR3 is 15 amino acids. V shed 1 base and J 3 bases; nucleotides not matched to a gene: 3. Germline V gene data show CDR1 as SGHTA and CDR2 as FQGNSA. Profiling relied on immunoSEQ multiplex PCR, and the TCRdb table lists in-frame clones only, not all of them. The sample includes under 200,000 clones, more than 85% of them seen just once. Ages ranged from 18 to 89 years, with residence in around 24 US areas. Two consecutive negative NP/OP PCR tests, clearance, or resolved symptoms defined Cohort 3 recovery. Comment on this clone: At the DNA level, this CDR3 is encoded by other sequences in the same sample as well.

This clonotype was obtained from a woman between 45 and 65 years old who had recovered from COVID-19. This chain links TRBV7-2 with TRBJ2-7; 10 nucleotides align to TRBD2. The sequenced material came from PBMCs or T cells enriched from blood (not recorded which). The CDR3, as DNA: TGTGCCAGCAGCTTAGAACTAGCGGGAAACTACGAGCAGTACTTC. As protein: CASSLELAGNYEQYF.